The rows below give T cell receptor beta chains drawn from one sample of a study of blood T cell repertoires in COVID-19. The repertoire was sequenced with immunoSEQ multiplex PCR; TCRdb's copy has only in-frame clones and lacks some. Among more than 300,000 clones listed, 80% to 85% were seen once. Sequenced sample: PBMCs or T cells enriched from blood (not recorded which). These receptors were taken from a woman between 45 and 65 years old who had recovered from COVID-19. CDR3s include the opening cysteine and the closing phenylalanine or tryptophan. D genes are given only for firm matches. A row's size may be missing; if present it is once, few, many or a size class.

v_gene: TRBV5-1
j_gene: TRBJ2-3
d_gene: TRBD2
abundance: NA
CDR3nt: TGCGCCAGCAGCTTTCTAGCGGGCCGCACAGATACGCAGTATTTT
CDR3aa: CASSFLAGRTDTQYF

v_gene: TRBV6-4
j_gene: TRBJ2-2
d_gene: NA
abundance: NA
CDR3nt: TGTGCCAGCAGTGATTCCAGGGCGGGGACCGGGGAGCTGTTTTTT
CDR3aa: CASSDSRAGTGELFF

v_gene: TRBV6-1
j_gene: TRBJ2-7
d_gene: NA
abundance: few
CDR3nt: TGTGCCAGCAGTGAGGGGCCGACCTACGAGCAGTACTTC
CDR3aa: CASSEGPTYEQYF

v_gene: TRBV5-6
j_gene: TRBJ1-1
d_gene: NA
abundance: NA
CDR3nt: TGTGCCAGCAGCCCTGAGGGAGGAAACCTGAACACTGAAGCTTTCTTT
CDR3aa: CASSPEGGNLNTEAFF

v_gene: TRBV7-6
j_gene: TRBJ1-1
d_gene: NA
abundance: NA
CDR3nt: TGTGCCAGCAGACAAACAGGGAACACTGAAGCTTTCTTT
CDR3aa: CASRQTGNTEAFF

v_gene: TRBV24-1
j_gene: TRBJ2-3
d_gene: NA
abundance: NA
CDR3nt: TGTGCCACCAGTGCTCGGGACTCCACAGATACGCAGTATTTT
CDR3aa: CATSARDSTDTQYF

v_gene: TRBV4-1
j_gene: TRBJ1-1
d_gene: NA
abundance: NA
CDR3nt: TGCGCCAGCAGCCAAGCCTGGACAGTGGGTCCTGAAGCTTTCTTT
CDR3aa: CASSQAWTVGPEAFF

v_gene: TRBV4-3
j_gene: TRBJ2-1
d_gene: TRBD2
abundance: NA
CDR3nt: TGCGCCAGCAGCCAAGATCCCCCGGCTAGCGGTTACTACAATGAGCAGTTCTTC
CDR3aa: CASSQDPPASGYYNEQFF

v_gene: TRBV10-3
j_gene: TRBJ1-6
d_gene: NA
abundance: few
CDR3nt: TGTGCCAATTCTAGACAGGTAACCAATTCACCCCTCCACTTT
CDR3aa: CANSRQVTNSPLHF

v_gene: TRBV18
j_gene: TRBJ1-2
d_gene: NA
abundance: NA
CDR3nt: TGTGCCAGCTCACCGGGGAGGGAGCAAAACAACTATGGCTACACCTTC
CDR3aa: CASSPGREQNNYGYTF

v_gene: TRBV11-2
j_gene: TRBJ2-2
d_gene: TRBD1
abundance: NA
CDR3nt: TGTGCCAGCAGCTTAGGGTGGACAGGAGGCACCGGGGAGCTGTTTTTT
CDR3aa: CASSLGWTGGTGELFF

v_gene: TRBV27
j_gene: TRBJ2-7
d_gene: NA
abundance: NA
CDR3nt: TGTGCCAGCAGCTTGAGTCAACAGATCTCCTACGAGCAGTACTTC
CDR3aa: CASSLSQQISYEQYF

v_gene: TRBV7-2
j_gene: TRBJ2-7
d_gene: NA
abundance: NA
CDR3nt: TGTGCCAGCAGCTTAGGGCGGGGATTTCCTCGCTACGAGCAGTACTTC
CDR3aa: CASSLGRGFPRYEQYF

v_gene: TRBV21-1
j_gene: TRBJ1-5
d_gene: NA
abundance: NA
CDR3nt: TGTGCCAGCGGCGAGGACGGGAGGCATCAGCCCCAGCATTTT
CDR3aa: CASGEDGRHQPQHF

v_gene: TRBV7-8
j_gene: TRBJ2-1
d_gene: NA
abundance: NA
CDR3nt: TGTGCCAGCAGCTTGCGAGACTCCTACAATGAGCAGTTCTTC
CDR3aa: CASSLRDSYNEQFF

v_gene: TRBV10-3
j_gene: TRBJ2-5
d_gene: NA
abundance: once
CDR3nt: TGTGCCATCAGTGTACAGGTACAAGAGACCCAGTACTTC
CDR3aa: CAISVQVQETQYF

v_gene: TRBV30
j_gene: TRBJ1-1
d_gene: NA
abundance: NA
CDR3nt: TGTGCCTGGAGTGTATCCTTTGGTCGGGGCACTGAAGCTTTCTTT
CDR3aa: CAWSVSFGRGTEAFF

v_gene: TRBV9
j_gene: TRBJ1-5
d_gene: TRBD1
abundance: NA
CDR3nt: TGTGCCAGCAGCGTAGGAGGGGGCGAGGAGCCCCAGCATTTT
CDR3aa: CASSVGGGEEPQHF

v_gene: TRBV7-9
j_gene: TRBJ2-5
d_gene: NA
abundance: NA
CDR3nt: TGTGCCAGCAGCTCCGATGGCGGAGAGGGTGCGGAGACCCAGTACTTC
CDR3aa: CASSSDGGEGAETQYF

v_gene: TRBV4-3
j_gene: TRBJ2-1
d_gene: NA
abundance: NA
CDR3nt: TGCGCCAGCAGCCAAGATCCGTTTCGGGACAATGAGCAGTTCTTC
CDR3aa: CASSQDPFRDNEQFF

v_gene: TRBV4-3
j_gene: TRBJ2-2
d_gene: NA
abundance: NA
CDR3nt: TGCGCCAGCAGCCAACTCCGAGGCGGGGAGCTGTTTTTT
CDR3aa: CASSQLRGGELFF

v_gene: TRBV18
j_gene: TRBJ1-1
d_gene: TRBD1
abundance: NA
CDR3nt: TGTGCCAGCTCACCGGGTAACAGGGGCGGCCACGGCACTGAAGCTTTCTTT
CDR3aa: CASSPGNRGGHGTEAFF

v_gene: TRBV18
j_gene: TRBJ2-5
d_gene: NA
abundance: NA
CDR3nt: TGTGCCAGCTCAGGCGGCCAGCAAGAGACCCAGTACTTC
CDR3aa: CASSGGQQETQYF

v_gene: TRBV19
j_gene: TRBJ1-6
d_gene: NA
abundance: NA
CDR3nt: TGTGCCAGTAGTTTCCTGGGAGGCGGACCCCTCCACTTT
CDR3aa: CASSFLGGGPLHF

v_gene: TRBV7-8
j_gene: TRBJ1-5
d_gene: NA
abundance: NA
CDR3nt: TGTGCCAGCAGCCCAGGGGGCAATCAGCCCCAGCATTTT
CDR3aa: CASSPGGNQPQHF

v_gene: TRBV6-1
j_gene: TRBJ1-3
d_gene: NA
abundance: NA
CDR3nt: TGTGCCAGCAGTGAGGCAGACACCATATATTTT
CDR3aa: CASSEADTIYF

v_gene: TRBV5-1
j_gene: TRBJ2-7
d_gene: TRBD2
abundance: NA
CDR3nt: TGCGCCAGCAGCCCCGGACTAGCGGGAGGCGAGCAGTACTTC
CDR3aa: CASSPGLAGGEQYF

v_gene: TRBV5-1
j_gene: TRBJ2-1
d_gene: NA
abundance: NA
CDR3nt: TGCGCCAGCAGAGGACTACAGGGGATAAATGAGCAGTTCTTC
CDR3aa: CASRGLQGINEQFF

v_gene: TRBV12-3/TRBV12-4
j_gene: TRBJ1-6
d_gene: TRBD1
abundance: few
CDR3nt: TGTGCCAGTAAACAGGGGGCAGCTTCACCCCTCCACTTT
CDR3aa: CASKQGAASPLHF